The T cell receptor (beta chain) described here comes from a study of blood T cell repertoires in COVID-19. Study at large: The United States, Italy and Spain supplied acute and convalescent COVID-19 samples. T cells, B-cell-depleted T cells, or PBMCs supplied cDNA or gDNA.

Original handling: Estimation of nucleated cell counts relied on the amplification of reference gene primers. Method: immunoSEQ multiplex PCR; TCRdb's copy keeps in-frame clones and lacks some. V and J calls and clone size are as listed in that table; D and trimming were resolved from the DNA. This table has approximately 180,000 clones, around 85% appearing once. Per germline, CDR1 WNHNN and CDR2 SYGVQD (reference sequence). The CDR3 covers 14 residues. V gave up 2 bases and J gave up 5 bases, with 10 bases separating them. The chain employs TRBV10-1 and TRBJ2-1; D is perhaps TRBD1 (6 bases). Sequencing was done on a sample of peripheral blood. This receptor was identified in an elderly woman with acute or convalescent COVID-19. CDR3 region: CASSEQGLDNEQFF. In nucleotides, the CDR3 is TGCGCCAGCAGTGAGCAGGGGTTGGACAATGAGCAGTTCTTC.